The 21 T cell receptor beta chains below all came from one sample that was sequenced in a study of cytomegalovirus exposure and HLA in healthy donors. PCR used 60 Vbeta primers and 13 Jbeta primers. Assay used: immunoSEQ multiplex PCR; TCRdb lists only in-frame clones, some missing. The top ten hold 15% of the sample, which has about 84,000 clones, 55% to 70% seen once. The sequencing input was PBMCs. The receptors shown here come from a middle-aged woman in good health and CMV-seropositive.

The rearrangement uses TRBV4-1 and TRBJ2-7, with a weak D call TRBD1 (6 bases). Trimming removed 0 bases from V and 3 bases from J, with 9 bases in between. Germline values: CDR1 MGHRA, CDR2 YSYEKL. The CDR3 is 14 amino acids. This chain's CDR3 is CASSQEGTIYEQYF. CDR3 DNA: TGCGCCAGCAGCCAAGAAGGGACAATCTACGAGCAGTACTTC.

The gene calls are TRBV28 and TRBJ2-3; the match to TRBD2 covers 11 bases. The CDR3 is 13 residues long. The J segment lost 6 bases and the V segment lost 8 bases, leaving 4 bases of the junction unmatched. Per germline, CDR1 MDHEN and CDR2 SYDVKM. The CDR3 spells CASGTSGLDTQYF. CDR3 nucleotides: TGTGCCAGCGGGACTAGCGGCCTTGATACGCAGTATTTT. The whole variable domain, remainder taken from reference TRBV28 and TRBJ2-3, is DVKVTQSSRYLVKRTGEKVFLECVQDMDHENMFWYRQDPGLGLRLIYFSYDVKMKEKGDIPEGYSVSREKKERFSLILESASTNQTSMYLCASGTSGLDTQYFGPGTRLTVL.

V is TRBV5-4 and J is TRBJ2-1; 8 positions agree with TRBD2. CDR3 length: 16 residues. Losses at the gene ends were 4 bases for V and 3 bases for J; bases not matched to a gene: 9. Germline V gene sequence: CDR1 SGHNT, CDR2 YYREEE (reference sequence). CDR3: CASSTGTSSFYNEQFF. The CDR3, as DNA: TGTGCCAGCAGCACAGGGACTAGTTCTTTCTACAATGAGCAGTTCTTC.

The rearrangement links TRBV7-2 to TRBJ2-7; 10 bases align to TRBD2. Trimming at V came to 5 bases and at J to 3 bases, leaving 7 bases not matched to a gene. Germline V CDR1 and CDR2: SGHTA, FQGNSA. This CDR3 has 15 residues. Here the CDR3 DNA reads TGTGCCAGCAGCACGAGTACTAGCGGGAACTACGAGCAGTACTTC. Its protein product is CASSTSTSGNYEQYF.

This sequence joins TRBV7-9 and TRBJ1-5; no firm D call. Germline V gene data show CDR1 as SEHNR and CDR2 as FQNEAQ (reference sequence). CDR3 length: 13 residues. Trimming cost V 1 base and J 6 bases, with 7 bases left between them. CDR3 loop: CASSLGSVQPQHF. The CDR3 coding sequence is TGTGCCAGCAGCTTAGGAAGCGTTCAGCCCCAGCATTTT.

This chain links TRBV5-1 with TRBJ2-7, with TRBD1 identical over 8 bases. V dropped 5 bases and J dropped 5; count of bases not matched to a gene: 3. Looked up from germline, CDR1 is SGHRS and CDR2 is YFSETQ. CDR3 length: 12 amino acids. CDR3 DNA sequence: TGCGCCAGCAGGGAGGACAGGGACGAGCAGTACTTC. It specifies CASREDRDEQYF.

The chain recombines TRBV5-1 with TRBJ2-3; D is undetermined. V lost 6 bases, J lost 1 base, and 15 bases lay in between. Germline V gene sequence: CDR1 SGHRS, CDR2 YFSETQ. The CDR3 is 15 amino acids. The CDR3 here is CASTLQSTGTDTQYF. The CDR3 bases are TGCGCCAGCACCCTACAGAGCACGGGCACAGATACGCAGTATTTT.

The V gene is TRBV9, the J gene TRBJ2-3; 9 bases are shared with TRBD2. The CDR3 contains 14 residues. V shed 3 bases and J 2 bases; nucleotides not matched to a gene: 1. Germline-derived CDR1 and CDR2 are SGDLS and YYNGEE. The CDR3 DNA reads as TGTGCCAGCAGCGCTAGCGGGGTCACAGATACGCAGTATTTT. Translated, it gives CASSASGVTDTQYF.

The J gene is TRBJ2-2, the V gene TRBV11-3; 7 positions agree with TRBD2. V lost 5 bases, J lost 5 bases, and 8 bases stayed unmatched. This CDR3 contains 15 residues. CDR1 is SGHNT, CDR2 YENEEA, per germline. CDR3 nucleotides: TGTGCCAGCAGCCCCGAGCGGGGCGGAACCGGGGAGCTGTTTTTT. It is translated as CASSPERGGTGELFF.

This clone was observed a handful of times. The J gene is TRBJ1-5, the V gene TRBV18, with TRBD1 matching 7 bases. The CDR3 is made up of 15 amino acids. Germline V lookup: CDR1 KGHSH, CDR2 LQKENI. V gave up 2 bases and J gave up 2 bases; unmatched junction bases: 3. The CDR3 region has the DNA TGTGCCAGCTCACCATACACAGGGGGCAATCAGCCCCAGCATTTT. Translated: CASSPYTGGNQPQHF.

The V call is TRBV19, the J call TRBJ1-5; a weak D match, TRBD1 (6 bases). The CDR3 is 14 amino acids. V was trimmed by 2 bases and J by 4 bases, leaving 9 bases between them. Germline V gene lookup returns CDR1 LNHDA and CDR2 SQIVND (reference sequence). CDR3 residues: CASSINRANQPQHF. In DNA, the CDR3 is TGTGCCAGTAGTATAAACAGGGCAAATCAGCCCCAGCATTTT.

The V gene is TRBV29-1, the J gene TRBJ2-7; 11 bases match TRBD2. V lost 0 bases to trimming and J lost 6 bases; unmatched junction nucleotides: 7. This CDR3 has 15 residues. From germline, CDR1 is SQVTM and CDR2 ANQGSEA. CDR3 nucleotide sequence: TGCAGCGTTGAAGAAGGGGGTAGCGGGAGGGTCGAGCAGTACTTC. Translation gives CSVEEGGSGRVEQYF.

The CDR3, as DNA: TGTGCCAGCAGTTTGTTTCGGACAACTGAAGCTTTCTTT. This codes for CASSLFRTTEAFF. The chain couples TRBV28 to TRBJ1-1, with a tentative D call TRBD1 (5 bases). Deletions cut 3 bases from V and 5 bases from J, with 10 bases between. Germline V gene data show CDR1 as MDHEN and CDR2 as SYDVKM. CDR3 length equals 13 residues. The whole variable domain, filled in from reference TRBV28 and TRBJ1-1, reads DVKVTQSSRYLVKRTGEKVFLECVQDMDHENMFWYRQDPGLGLRLIYFSYDVKMKEKGDIPEGYSVSREKKERFSLILESASTNQTSMYLCASSLFRTTEAFFGQGTRLTVV.

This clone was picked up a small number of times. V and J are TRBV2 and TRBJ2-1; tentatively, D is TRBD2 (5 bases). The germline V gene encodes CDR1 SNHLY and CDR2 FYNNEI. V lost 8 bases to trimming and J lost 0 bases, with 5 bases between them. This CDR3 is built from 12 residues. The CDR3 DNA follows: TGTGCCAGCGGGAGCTCCTACAATGAGCAGTTCTTC. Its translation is CASGSSYNEQFF.

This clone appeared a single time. The CDR3 DNA follows: TGTGCCAGCAGCTTAGGCCGGAGCGGGAGCGTAGATGAGCAGTTCTTC. It codes for CASSLGRSGSVDEQFF. The chain links TRBV13 to TRBJ2-1; 8 bases are a match to TRBD2. The CDR3 totals 16 residues. Trimming at V came to 0 bases and at J to 8 bases, leaving 9 bases not matched to a gene. The V gene's germline CDR1 is PRHDT and CDR2 FYEKMQ (reference sequence).

The CDR3 is CASSPTPPPTYEQYF. In DNA form, the CDR3 reads TGTGCCAGCAGCCCTACTCCCCCCCCAACCTACGAGCAGTACTTC. This chain uses TRBV5-4 with TRBJ2-7; D ambiguous. There are 15 residues in the CDR3. Looked up from germline, CDR1 is SGHNT and CDR2 is YYREEE (reference sequence). V was pared by 4 bases and J by 2 bases, with 16 bases between. Variable domain in full (rest from reference TRBV5-4 and TRBJ2-7): ETGVTQSPTHLIKTRGQQVTLRCSSQSGHNTVSWYQQALGQGPQFIFQYYREEENGRGNFPPRFSGLQFPNYSSELNVNALELDDSALYLCASSPTPPPTYEQYFGPGTRLTVT.

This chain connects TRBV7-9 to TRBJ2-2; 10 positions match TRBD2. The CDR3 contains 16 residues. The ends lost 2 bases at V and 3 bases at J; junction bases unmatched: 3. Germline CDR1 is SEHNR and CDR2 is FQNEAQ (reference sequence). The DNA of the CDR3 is TGTGCCAGCAGCTTACTAGCGGGAGTGGACACCGGGGAGCTGTTTTTT. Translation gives CASSLLAGVDTGELFF.

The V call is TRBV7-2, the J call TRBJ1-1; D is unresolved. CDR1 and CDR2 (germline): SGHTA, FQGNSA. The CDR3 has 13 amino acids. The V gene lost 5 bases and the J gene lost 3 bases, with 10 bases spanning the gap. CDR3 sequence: CASSRRWDTEAFF. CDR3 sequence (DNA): TGTGCCAGCAGCCGGCGGTGGGACACTGAAGCTTTCTTT.

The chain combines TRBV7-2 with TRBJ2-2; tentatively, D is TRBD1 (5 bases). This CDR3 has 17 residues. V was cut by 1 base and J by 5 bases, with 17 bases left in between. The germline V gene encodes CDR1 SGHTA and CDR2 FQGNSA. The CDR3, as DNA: TGTGCCAGCAGCTTAGGGCAGGGAATATCCCGAACCGGGGAGCTGTTTTTT. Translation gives CASSLGQGISRTGELFF.

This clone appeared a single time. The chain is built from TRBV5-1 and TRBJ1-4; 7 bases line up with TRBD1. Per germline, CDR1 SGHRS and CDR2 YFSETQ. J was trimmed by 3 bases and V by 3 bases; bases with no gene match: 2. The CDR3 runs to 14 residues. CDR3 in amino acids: CASSWDSPNEKLFF. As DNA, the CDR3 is TGCGCCAGCAGCTGGGACAGTCCTAATGAAAAACTGTTTTTT.

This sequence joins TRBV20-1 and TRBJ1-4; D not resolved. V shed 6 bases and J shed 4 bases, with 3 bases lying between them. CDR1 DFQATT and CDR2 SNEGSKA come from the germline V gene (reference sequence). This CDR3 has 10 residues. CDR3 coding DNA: TGCAGTGCCTATAATGAAAAACTGTTTTTT. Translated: CSAYNEKLFF.